These 19 T cell receptor beta chains share one sample of origin, sequenced in a study of vaccination and CD4 T cells after COVID-19. An Oncomine TCR Beta short-read assay was used to sequence the DNA from cultured CD4+ T cells. TCRdb redid the calling of the PCR reads with MiXCR, one entry per CDR3 protein. The table shows approximately 12,000 distinct CDR3 sequences, with around 60% occurring only once. The treatment is: roughly 11-day PBMC culture with coronavirus spike peptide pools or control peptides (ViraFEST assay). Their antigens remain unidentified. The sample was CD4+ T cells from blood, cultured in vitro. Receptors were obtained from a human donor who had recovered from COVID-19.

J is TRBJ1-1 and V is TRBV6-5; D perhaps matches TRBD1 (6 bases). The CDR3 is 15 residues long. The V and J ends lost 2 bases and 0 bases respectively, with 10 bases between them. The germline gives CDR1 MNHEY, CDR2 SVGAGI. This CDR3 is CASSYGHRVNTEAFF. CDR3 sequence (DNA): TGTGCCAGCAGTTACGGGCACAGGGTGAACACTGAAGCTTTCTTT.

The rearrangement uses TRBV6-1 and TRBJ1-2; tentatively, D is TRBD1 (6 bases). Trimming pared 5 bases from V and 14 bases from J, leaving 18 bases between. CDR3 length equals 12 residues. CDR1 MNHNS and CDR2 SASEGT come from the germline V gene. CDR3 DNA sequence: TGTGCCAGCAGTCCCGGGACATTTTCGGGGACCTTC. It translates to CASSPGTFSGTF.

In its sample, this clonotype ranks as medium-sized. This sequence joins TRBV6-1 and TRBJ2-4; 8 bases are shared with TRBD2. The CDR3 has 15 residues. The junction had 3 bases not matched to a gene; V was cut back by 5 bases and J by 0 bases. Germline V gene sequence: CDR1 MNHNS, CDR2 SASEGT. The CDR3 spells CASSTGGLAKNIQYF. DNA for the CDR3: TGTGCCAGCAGTACGGGGGGGCTAGCCAAAAACATTCAGTACTTC.

As for this clonotype: Germline and junction disagree at one end, which may indicate a read error. This chain connects TRBV20-1 to TRBJ2-3; TRBD2 agrees at 9 bases. Germline CDR1 reads DFQATT; CDR2 reads SNEGSKA (reference sequence). This CDR3 region has 16 residues. CDR3 protein: CSATPLGAGGPDTQYF. As DNA, the CDR3 is TGCAGTGCTACCCCCCTTGGGGCGGGAGGGCCGGATACGCAATATTTT.

By share of the sample, this clonotype is medium-sized. This sequence joins TRBV7-2 and TRBJ1-3; D unresolved. V was cut by 2 bases and J by 2 bases, with 10 bases left in between. The CDR3 is 15 amino acids. Germline loops: CDR1 SGHTA, CDR2 FQGNSA. The CDR3 loop reads CASSLLGFAGNTIYF. In DNA form, the CDR3 reads TGTGCCAGCAGCTTACTGGGTTTCGCTGGAAACACCATATATTTT.

With respect to this clonotype: A much larger clonotype is one base distant, so this may be a read error. The V call is TRBV2, the J call TRBJ1-5; D call uncertain. Per germline, CDR1 SNHLY and CDR2 FYNNEI. This CDR3 region has 14 residues. The CDR3 loop reads CASSERPGNRPQHF. CDR3 sequence (DNA): TGTGCCAGCAGTGAAAGGCCGGGCAATCGGCCCCAGCATTTT.

The gene calls are TRBV24-1 and TRBJ1-5, with 8 bases that match TRBD1. The CDR3 runs 18 residues. Germline V gives CDR1 KGHDR, CDR2 SFDVKD. V lost 4 bases to trimming and J lost 0 bases; unmatched junction nucleotides: 10. Here the CDR3 reads CATSDPGTGHYSNQPQHF. In DNA, the CDR3 is TGTGCCACCAGTGACCCCGGGACAGGCCATTATAGCAATCAGCCCCAGCATTTT.

The chain recombines TRBV20-1 with TRBJ1-3; the D is unclear. V lost 3 bases, J lost 0 bases, and 6 bases lay in between. The CDR3 loop spans 13 amino acids. The germline gives CDR1 DFQATT, CDR2 SNEGSKA (reference sequence). The CDR3 here is CSARGNSGNTIYF. The CDR3, as DNA: TGCAGTGCTAGGGGGAACTCTGGAAACACCATATATTTT.

This chain joins TRBV15 and TRBJ2-3; D is possibly TRBD1 or TRBD2 (5 bases each). The germline V gene has CDR1 LNHNV and CDR2 YYDKDF (reference sequence). The ends were cut back, 0 bases at V and 6 bases at J, with 10 bases in the middle. This CDR3 is 14 amino acids long. CDR3 residues: CATSRDGALDTQYF. The CDR3 DNA reads TGTGCCACCAGCAGAGACGGGGCCTTGGATACGCAGTATTTT.

This clonotype was observed a few times. This rearrangement joins TRBV11-3 to TRBJ2-2, with D possibly matching TRBD2 (6 bases). The CDR3 is 16 amino acids. The germline V gene has CDR1 SGHNT and CDR2 YENEEA. The V gene lost 0 bases and the J gene lost 0 bases, with 8 bases spanning the gap. The CDR3 DNA follows: TGTGCCAGCAGCTTAGACGGGGGTTCGAACACCGGGGAGCTGTTTTTT. Translating gives CASSLDGGSNTGELFF.

The genes are TRBV6-1 and TRBJ1-2; TRBD1 might be the D (5 bases). Germline V gene lookup returns CDR1 MNHNS and CDR2 SASEGT. The CDR3 loop spans 15 amino acids. The ends were cut back, 5 bases at V and 0 bases at J, with 13 bases in the middle. The CDR3 coding sequence is TGTGCCAGCAGTCGACGACAGTCTCCTAACTATGGCTACACCTTC. Protein sequence: CASSRRQSPNYGYTF.

The genes are TRBV25-1 and TRBJ2-3; TRBD2 agrees at 9 bases. Per the germline V gene, CDR1 is MGHDK and CDR2 is SYGVNS. After removal of 0 bases from V and 5 bases from J, the junction contained 15 bases not matched to a gene. CDR3 size: 19 residues. The CDR3 DNA follows: TGTGCCAGCAGTGAATATAGAGGGGTTAATGCGGGAGGGCTAGATACGCAGTATTTT. Amino acids: CASSEYRGVNAGGLDTQYF.

The chain carries TRBV20-1 and TRBJ2-5; the D gene is possibly TRBD2 (6 bases). The germline V and J ends were trimmed by 2 bases and 4 bases, with 14 bases remaining between them. The CDR3 sequence is 14 residues long. Germline loops: CDR1 DFQATT, CDR2 SNEGSKA (reference sequence). CDR3 sequence (DNA): TGCAGTGCTAGACGAGTCGGGGAGGCAGAGACCCAGTACTTC. It encodes CSARRVGEAETQYF.

The V call is TRBV7-9, the J call TRBJ2-5, with 13 bases aligning to TRBD2. J gave up 4 bases and V 5 bases, and 16 bases lay outside the gene matches. Germline CDR1 SEHNR, CDR2 FQNEAQ (reference sequence). This CDR3 has 19 residues. The CDR3 DNA sequence: TGTGCCAGCAGCCCCGGTCGACTAGCGGGAGGAGGGAGGTTAGAGACCCAGTACTTC. This translates into CASSPGRLAGGGRLETQYF.

V is TRBV7-8 and J is TRBJ1-4; D not resolved. Trimming removed 3 bases from V and 3 bases from J, with 11 bases in between. This CDR3 spans 15 amino acids. CDR1 SGHVS and CDR2 FQNEAQ come from the germline V gene. CDR3 sequence: CASSFRRLANEKLFF. In nucleotides, the CDR3 is TGTGCCAGCAGCTTCCGGAGGTTGGCTAATGAAAAACTGTTTTTT.

The chain uses TRBV19 and TRBJ1-2, with 7 bases aligning to TRBD1. V shed 2 bases, J shed 6 bases, and the junction held 9 bases outside the gene matches. Looked up from germline, CDR1 is LNHDA and CDR2 is SQIVND (reference sequence). The CDR3 contains 15 residues. The CDR3 here is CASSISGDSWDGYTF. CDR3 DNA sequence: TGTGCCAGTAGTATATCTGGGGACAGTTGGGATGGCTACACCTTC.

A few counts support this clonotype. The V call is TRBV10-3, the J call TRBJ2-3, with 9 nucleotides matching TRBD2. The germline gives CDR1 ENHRY, CDR2 SYGVKD. The V gene end was trimmed by 6 bases and the J gene end by 1 base; junction bases not matched to a gene: 5. The CDR3 is made up of 15 amino acids. The CDR3 region is CAISRTSEGTDTQYF. CDR3 nucleotides: TGTGCCATCAGCAGGACTAGCGAAGGCACAGATACGCAGTATTTT.

The rearrangement joins TRBV20-1 to TRBJ2-1, with TRBD1 matching over 8 bases. The germline V gene encodes CDR1 DFQATT and CDR2 SNEGSKA (reference sequence). The CDR3 has 14 amino acids. V gave up 1 base and J gave up 6 bases; unmatched junction bases: 5. The CDR3 region has the DNA TGCAGTGCTAGAGCCGGGACAGGACTCAATGAGCAGTTCTTC. As protein: CSARAGTGLNEQFF.

Only a few counts were recorded for this clonotype. The V and J genes are TRBV5-8 and TRBJ1-1; D not resolved. This CDR3 has 13 amino acids. V lost 2 bases and J lost 1, with 6 bases in between. Germline loops: CDR1 SGHTS, CDR2 YDEGEE. The CDR3 region is CASSFKTNTEAFF. The CDR3 coding sequence is TGTGCCAGCAGCTTTAAGACGAACACTGAAGCTTTCTTT.